This T cell receptor (beta chain) was captured in a study of blood T cell repertoires in COVID-19. V lost 3 bases and J lost 0, with 15 bases in between. Germline V lookup: CDR1 SGDLS, CDR2 YYNGEE. This CDR3 has 16 residues. TCRdb's table, derived via immunoSEQ multiplex PCR, lists solely in-frame clones and lacks some. The data contain roughly 200,000 clones, more than 70% of them singletons. This rearrangement joins TRBV9 to TRBJ2-5; maybe TRBD2 (6 bases). The sequencing sample was made of PBMCs or T cells enriched from blood (not recorded which). The receptor was derived from a man in his forties with acute COVID-19. CDR3 region: CASSAGSGRYQETQYF. CDR3 in DNA: TGTGCCAGCAGCGCCGGTAGCGGCCGGTACCAAGAGACCCAGTACTTC.